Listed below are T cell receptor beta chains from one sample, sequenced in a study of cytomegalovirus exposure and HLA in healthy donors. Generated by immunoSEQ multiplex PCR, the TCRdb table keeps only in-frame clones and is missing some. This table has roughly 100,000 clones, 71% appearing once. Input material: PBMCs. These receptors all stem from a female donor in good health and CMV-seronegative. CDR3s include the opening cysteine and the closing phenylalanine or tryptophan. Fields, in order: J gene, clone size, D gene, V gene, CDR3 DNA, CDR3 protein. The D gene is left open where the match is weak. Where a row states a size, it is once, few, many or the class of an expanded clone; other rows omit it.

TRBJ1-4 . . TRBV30 TGTGCCTGGAGTAACGGGGTGAAACTGTTTTTT CAWSNGVKLFF
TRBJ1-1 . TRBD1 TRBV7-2 TGTGCCAGCAGCTTAGAGAGAGTCAGGGGGGAGGCTGAAGCTTTCTTT CASSLERVRGEAEAFF
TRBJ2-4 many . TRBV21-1 TGTGCCAGCACCGTCAGCGGGAGTCGAGCCAAAAACATTCAGTACTTC CASTVSGSRAKNIQYF
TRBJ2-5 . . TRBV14 TGTGCCAGCAGCCAAGATTATAGGAGGTCTGAGACCCAGTACTTC CASSQDYRRSETQYF
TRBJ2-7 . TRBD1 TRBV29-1 TGCAGCGTTGACCGAACAGGGGGCGACGAGCAGTACTTC CSVDRTGGDEQYF
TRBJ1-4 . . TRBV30 TGTGCCTGGAGTGTAACGGTGTCAGGTGAAAAACTGTTTTTT CAWSVTVSGEKLFF
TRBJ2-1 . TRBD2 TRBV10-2 TGCGCCAGCAGTGACCTAGCGGGAGGGCAGGATGAGCAGTTCTTC CASSDLAGGQDEQFF
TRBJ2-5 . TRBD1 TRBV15 TGTGCCACCAGCAGAGATAAGGGGGGTATAAGAAAGGGACAGGGGGCCGAAGAGACCCAGTACTTC CATSRDKGGIRKGQGAEETQYF
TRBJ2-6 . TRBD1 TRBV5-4 TGTGCCAGCAGCTCGACAGGGGTTGGGGCCAACGTCCTGACTTTC CASSSTGVGANVLTF
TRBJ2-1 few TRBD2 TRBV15 TGTGCCACCAGCAGAGAGCACGGGAGGAGGACTCTCTACAATGAGCAGTTCTTC CATSREHGRRTLYNEQFF
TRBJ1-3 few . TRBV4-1 TGCGCCAGCAGCAGGGGGGGCCTGGTCCTCTCTGGAAACACCATATATTTT CASSRGGLVLSGNTIYF
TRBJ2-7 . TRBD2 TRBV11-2 TGTGCCTCCGTCGGCGGAGGACTAGCGGGAGTGAGGTTGAACGACGAGCAGTACTTC CASVGGGLAGVRLNDEQYF
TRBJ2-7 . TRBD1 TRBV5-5 TGTGCCAGCTGGGACAGGGACTCCTACGAGCAGTACTTC CASWDRDSYEQYF
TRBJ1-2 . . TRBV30 TGTGCCGTCGCCTCGAGAGGGTTTGGCTACACCTTC CAVASRGFGYTF
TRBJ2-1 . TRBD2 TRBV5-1 TGCGCCAGCAGCTTAAATGTAGGGACTAGCACCAATGAGCAGTTCTTC CASSLNVGTSTNEQFF
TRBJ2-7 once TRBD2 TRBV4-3 TGCGCCAGCAGCCAAGAAGAAGGCGGGAGTTCCTACGAGCAGTACTTC CASSQEEGGSSYEQYF
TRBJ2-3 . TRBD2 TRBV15 TGTGCCACCAGCAGGACTAGCGGGGGAGTGGGTACGCAGTATTTT CATSRTSGGVGTQYF
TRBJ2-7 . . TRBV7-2 TGTGCCAGCAGCCCCCAGGGGACCTACGAGCAGTACTTC CASSPQGTYEQYF
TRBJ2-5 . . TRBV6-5 TGTGCCAGCACCGCACGTCCGGGGGTATCGGAGACCCAGTACTTC CASTARPGVSETQYF
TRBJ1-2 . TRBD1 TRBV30 TGTGCCTGGAATCAGGGGGCTGGCTATGGCTACACCTTC CAWNQGAGYGYTF
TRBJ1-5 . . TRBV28 TGTGCCAGCAGCCCCCGCTACGGGAGTCAGCCCCAGCATTTT CASSPRYGSQPQHF
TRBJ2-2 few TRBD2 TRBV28 TGTGCCACTTGGGGAGGGGTAGGCACCGGGGAGCTGTTTTTT CATWGGVGTGELFF
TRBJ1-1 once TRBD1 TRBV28 TGTGCCAGCAGTTTATTCGTTTGGGGACAGGGGGCGGGAACTGAAGCTTTCTTT CASSLFVWGQGAGTEAFF